Listed below are T cell receptor beta chains from one sample, sequenced in a study of T cells expressing NK-cell markers. TCRdb reprocessed the 5' RACE reads and keeps a single row for each CDR3 protein, giving no DNA. The table counts about 370,000 distinct CDR3 sequences; approximately 12% lies in the top ten. Sequencing used blood T cells: a sorted CD56 or NKG2C T cell subset, CD4+ or CD8+ T cells, or bulk PBMC T cells (not recorded which). These receptors all stem from a woman in her fifties or sixties in good health. The CDR3 runs from the conserved cysteine through the conserved F or W.

CDR3 protein | J gene | V gene
CASSVGTNTNEQFF | TRBJ2-1 | TRBV9
CASRLEGNEQFF | TRBJ2-1 | TRBV21-1
CASSKQGNSPLHF | TRBJ1-6 | TRBV19
CSAKPNPYNEQFF | TRBJ2-1 | TRBV20-1
CSARSSRGYTF | TRBJ1-2 | TRBV20-1
CASSAAWETQYF | TRBJ2-5 | TRBV12-3/TRBV12-4
CASSFRASSGSSYEQYF | TRBJ2-7 | TRBV27
CATAGGFYNEQFF | TRBJ2-1 | TRBV24-1
CSATMGAVNTEAFF | TRBJ1-1 | TRBV20-1
CASYQTSTDTQYF | TRBJ2-3 | TRBV5-1
CASSNSPTEAFF | TRBJ1-1 | TRBV7-6
CASSGSSPYNEQFF | TRBJ2-1 | TRBV14
CASSLTGPGASEQYF | TRBJ2-7 | TRBV5-1
CAWSVGGDQPQHF | TRBJ1-5 | TRBV30
CASSFTGIGELFF | TRBJ2-2 | TRBV13
CASSFDRRNTEAFF | TRBJ1-1 | TRBV6-6
CASSGTGGPGEPQHF | TRBJ1-5 | TRBV5-1
CASSLGGSRGGSGYTF | TRBJ1-2 | TRBV5-1
CASSPRFGAHEQYF | TRBJ2-7 | TRBV6-5
CASSLMVVAGVSEQFF | TRBJ2-1 | TRBV6-2/TRBV6-3
CASSFGTNYFSTDTQYF | TRBJ2-3 | TRBV27
CASSFRIPAGFLETQYF | TRBJ2-5 | TRBV7-2
CASSESGTGGKNEQFF | TRBJ2-1 | TRBV10-1
CSVEQGDYGYTF | TRBJ1-2 | TRBV29-1
CATSDLRQGELFF | TRBJ2-2 | TRBV24-1
CASSYSREIYNSPLHF | TRBJ1-6 | TRBV6-5
CASSLGDLSETQYF | TRBJ2-5 | TRBV12-3/TRBV12-4
CASSSTVDNEQFF | TRBJ2-1 | TRBV5-1
CASMGAGGSYNEQFF | TRBJ2-1 | TRBV6-5